The 10 T cell receptor beta chains given below trace back to one sample, sequenced in a study of cytotoxic CD8 clonotypes in ibrutinib-treated CLL. The method was immunoSEQ multiplex PCR; TCRdb's version includes in-frame clones alone and lacks a portion of them. This table has tens of thousands of clones, approximately 53% appearing once. Sample: PBMCs, taken after 12 months of ibrutinib treatment. The receptors were gathered from a human donor with chronic lymphocytic leukemia.

This clone has a handful of counts. The chain couples TRBV5-1 to TRBJ2-7, with TRBD2 matching 12 bases. This CDR3 comprises 16 residues. Germline CDR1 SGHRS, CDR2 YFSETQ. The V segment lost 6 bases and the J segment 3 bases; nucleotides outside the gene matches: 10. The CDR3 is CASTQTSGRTLYEQYF. CDR3 in DNA: TGCGCCAGCACCCAAACTAGCGGGAGGACCCTCTACGAGCAGTACTTC.

The chain uses TRBV9 and TRBJ2-1; D not certain. V lost 0 bases, J lost 6 bases, and 7 bases lay in between. The CDR3 sequence is 13 residues long. Germline CDR1 reads SGDLS; CDR2 reads YYNGEE. The CDR3 DNA sequence: TGTGCCAGCAGCGTAGATCGAACCAATGAGCAGTTCTTC. Its protein product is CASSVDRTNEQFF.

The chain employs TRBV5-1 and TRBJ1-5; D not certain. This CDR3 has 15 amino acids. Germline loops: CDR1 SGHRS, CDR2 YFSETQ. Between the trimmed V and J ends, which lost 0 bases and 5 bases, there was a span of 12 bases. CDR3 in amino acids: CASSLDTSRDQPQHF. DNA of the CDR3: TGCGCCAGCAGCTTGGATACTTCAAGGGATCAGCCCCAGCATTTT.

The V and J genes are TRBV19 and TRBJ2-7; TRBD1 is a possible D gene (6 bases). Trimming took off 6 bases at V and 2 bases at J, with 17 bases between the two ends. Germline lookup yields CDR1 LNHDA and CDR2 SQIVND (reference sequence). CDR3 length: 15 residues. CDR3 residues: CASSRDAKGAYEQYF. CDR3 nucleotide sequence: TGTGCCAGTAGCCGGGACGCCAAGGGGGCCTACGAGCAGTACTTC.

The chain joins TRBV7-6 to TRBJ1-2; tentative D call: TRBD1 (6 bases). The CDR3 has 16 amino acids. The ends were cut back, 10 bases at V and 2 bases at J, with 23 bases in the middle. Germline V gene data show CDR1 as SGHVS and CDR2 as FNYEAQ. Here the CDR3 reads CATAAPEGGFNYGYTF. The CDR3 DNA reads as TGTGCCACAGCCGCCCCAGAGGGGGGTTTCAACTATGGCTACACCTTC.

The genes are TRBV5-8 and TRBJ1-4, with 11 positions matching TRBD1. J was trimmed by 7 bases and V by 1 base; bases with no gene match: 3. CDR3 length: 15 amino acids. Germline V CDR1 and CDR2: SGHTS, YDEGEE. CDR3 DNA: TGTGCCAGCAGCTTGTGGGGGACAGGGGGTGAAAAACTGTTTTTT. Residues: CASSLWGTGGEKLFF.

The V gene is TRBV5-1, the J gene TRBJ2-1; 7 positions agree with TRBD2. Looked up from germline, CDR1 is SGHRS and CDR2 is YFSETQ. V was pared by 4 bases and J by 9 bases, with 13 bases of the junction left unmatched. The CDR3 spans 15 residues. The CDR3 here is CASSEGGLVGGEQFF. The CDR3 DNA reads as TGCGCCAGCAGCGAGGGAGGGCTAGTGGGGGGTGAGCAGTTCTTC.

This chain uses TRBV5-4 with TRBJ1-2; D call uncertain. Germline values: CDR1 SGHNT, CDR2 YYREEE (reference sequence). The CDR3 length is 16 residues. Trimming left V 3 bases short and J 8 bases short, with 23 bases between. The DNA for the CDR3 is TGTGCCAGCAGCTCTTCTTTTTGGGATAAAAGTAGGGGCTACACCTTC. It translates to CASSSSFWDKSRGYTF.

The chain employs TRBV2 and TRBJ2-7; 8 bases are shared with TRBD1. V lost 9 bases and J lost 4; bases outside the gene matches: 5. CDR3 length equals 12 residues. The germline V gene has CDR1 SNHLY and CDR2 FYNNEI. The CDR3: CARMGQAYEQYF. The DNA for the CDR3 is TGTGCCAGGATGGGACAGGCTTACGAGCAGTACTTC.

V is TRBV15 and J is TRBJ1-2; perhaps TRBD1 as D (5 bases). The CDR3 contains 14 residues. Looked up from germline, CDR1 is LNHNV and CDR2 is YYDKDF (reference sequence). V gave up 1 base and J gave up 6 bases, with 12 bases separating them. CDR3 protein: CATSRGGQLHGYTF. CDR3 bases: TGTGCCACCAGCAGAGGAGGACAACTACATGGCTACACCTTC. The full variable domain, in which reference TRBV15 and TRBJ1-2 provide the parts outside the CDR3, is DAMVIQNPRYQVTQFGKPVTLSCSQTLNHNVMYWYQQKSSQAPKLLFHYYDKDFNNEADTPDNFQSRRPNTSFCFLDIRSPGLGDTAMYLCATSRGGQLHGYTFGSGTRLTVV.